This T cell receptor beta chain came from a study of blood T cell repertoires in COVID-19. Study at large: From the United States, Italy and Spain came samples of acute and convalescent COVID-19. The analysed material was cDNA or gDNA that came from T cells, B-cell-depleted T cells, or PBMCs.

V gave up 3 bases and J gave up 1 base, with 13 bases separating them. The CDR3 has 15 residues. Germline CDR1 and CDR2: SGDLS and YYNGEE. Authors' methods: Amplification with reference gene primers provided the estimates of nucleated cell counts. Sequencing was performed with immunoSEQ multiplex PCR; in TCRdb, only in-frame clones are kept and a portion is missing. For V, J and clone size, that table is used; D and trimming come from the DNA. Of about 29,000 clones listed, more than 80% were seen once; the top ten hold about 17%. This clone was counted between two and nine times. This sequence was found in an older man with acute or convalescent COVID-19. This sequence joins TRBV9 and TRBJ1-1; D ambiguous. Sequencing was done on a sample of peripheral blood. The CDR3: CASSAQTVQNTEAFF. Here the CDR3 DNA reads TGTGCCAGCAGCGCCCAAACGGTTCAGAACACTGAAGCTTTCTTT.